These 29 T cell receptor beta chains were all obtained from the same sample, sequenced in a study of blood T cell repertoires in COVID-19 (dated by TCRdb to about 2020). The library was built by means of the immunoSEQ multiplex PCR assay. As stored in TCRdb, this immuneACCESS dataset retains in-frame rearrangements with V and J assigned. A fraction of the clones does not appear; measured against another copy, unresolved V genes explain less than half of the discrepancy, and the remainder lacks a known reason. The sample yields a few hundred thousand clones; approximately 85% were counted once. In total, the top ten clones hold approximately 5% of the sample. The sample was peripheral blood. These receptor sequences come from a man aged 45-60 years with active or convalescent COVID-19.

The chain joins TRBV12-5 to TRBJ1-5, with TRBD1 matching over 7 bases. V was clipped by 6 bases and J by 6 bases; unmatched bases: 11. Germline CDR1 is LGHNT and CDR2 is FRNRAP. The CDR3 is 15 amino acids. CDR3 loop: CASGPGQEYLQPQHF. The CDR3, as DNA: TGTGCTAGTGGCCCTGGACAGGAATACCTTCAGCCCCAGCATTTT.

The genes are TRBV6-6 and TRBJ1-1; a possible D gene is TRBD1 (5 bases). Germline CDR1 reads MNHNY; CDR2 reads SVGAGI (reference sequence). V lost 7 bases, J lost 6 bases, and 15 bases lay in between. This CDR3 has 13 residues. Here the CDR3 DNA reads TGTGCCAGCACCCCAGCAGGGATTGCTGAAGCTTTCTTT. It yields the protein CASTPAGIAEAFF.

The genes are TRBV5-1 and TRBJ1-1, with 8 bases matching TRBD1. The CDR3 consists of 15 residues. Germline CDR1 is SGHRS and CDR2 is YFSETQ. Trimming removed 8 bases from V and 0 bases from J; junction bases left unmatched: 9. This CDR3 reads CASNQGAYMNTEAFF. CDR3 bases: TGCGCCAGTAATCAGGGGGCTTACATGAACACTGAAGCTTTCTTT.

The chain couples TRBV3-1 (or the pseudogene TRBV3-2) to TRBJ1-3; D not resolved. The germline V gene encodes CDR1 LGHDT and CDR2 YNNKEL (reference sequence). Trimming removed 6 bases from V and 2 bases from J, with 5 bases in between. The CDR3 runs 12 residues. The CDR3 bases are TGTGCCAGCAGACAGACTGGAAACACCATATATTTT. Encoded protein: CASRQTGNTIYF.

CDR3 in amino acids: CASSEGRGDSPLHF. In DNA, the CDR3 is TGTGCCAGCAGTGAGGGCAGGGGGGATTCACCCCTCCACTTT. The chain joins TRBV6-1 to TRBJ1-6; 7 bases match TRBD1. The length of the CDR3 is 14 residues. Germline CDR1 MNHNS, CDR2 SASEGT. J lost 8 bases, V lost 3 bases, and 4 bases had no gene match.

This clone was seen a handful of times. The sample holds other DNA sequences that translate to the same CDR3. V gene TRBV5-4 combines with J gene TRBJ1-2; 9 bases are shared with TRBD1. J lost 5 bases, V lost 2 bases, and 1 base had no gene match. Germline CDR1 SGHNT, CDR2 YYREEE (reference sequence). This CDR3 region has 13 residues. The CDR3, as DNA: TGTGCCAGCAGCTTTGGACAGGGGTATGGCTACACCTTC. Translated, it gives CASSFGQGYGYTF.

This clone has just a few counts. The chain uses TRBV9 and TRBJ2-7; maybe TRBD1 (6 bases). Trimming cost V 0 bases and J 7 bases, with 14 bases left between them. The CDR3 loop spans 14 amino acids. Germline CDR1 and CDR2: SGDLS and YYNGEE. This CDR3 is CASSVGPSGVEQYF. In DNA, the CDR3 is TGTGCCAGCAGCGTAGGTCCGTCAGGGGTGGAGCAGTACTTC.

This sequence joins TRBV29-1 and TRBJ2-1; tentatively, D is TRBD2 (6 bases). The germline gives CDR1 SQVTM, CDR2 ANQGSEA. The CDR3 runs to 13 residues. V gave up 6 bases and J gave up 10 bases, with 19 bases separating them. DNA of the CDR3: TGCAGCGTACCCGGGGACTCCCAATGGGAGCAGTTCTTC. Translation: CSVPGDSQWEQFF.

The chain links TRBV27 to TRBJ2-5; weak D call: TRBD1 (7 bases). CDR3 length equals 16 residues. With 3 bases removed from V and 4 bases from J, the gap between germline ends came to 18 bases. Per the germline V gene, CDR1 is MNHEY and CDR2 is SMNVEV (reference sequence). For the CDR3, the DNA is TGTGCCAGCAGTTTCCACAGGGGACTGGGGGGAGAGACCCAGTACTTC. The encoded protein is CASSFHRGLGGETQYF.

The J gene is TRBJ2-7, the V gene TRBV15; D unclear. The CDR3 sequence is 14 residues long. Germline-derived CDR1 and CDR2 are LNHNV and YYDKDF (reference sequence). The ends were cut back, 0 bases at V and 1 base at J, with 7 bases in the middle. CDR3 protein: CATSREANSYEQYF. As DNA, the CDR3 is TGTGCCACCAGCAGAGAGGCAAATTCCTACGAGCAGTACTTC.

The V call is TRBV29-1, the J call TRBJ1-4; 8 positions match TRBD1. The V gene end was trimmed by 7 bases and the J gene end by 5 bases; junction bases not matched to a gene: 12. The CDR3 has 15 residues. Germline V gene sequence: CDR1 SQVTM, CDR2 ANQGSEA. Here the CDR3 reads CSASSWGQENEKLFF. The CDR3 nucleotides are TGCAGCGCTTCATCTTGGGGACAGGAAAATGAAAAACTGTTTTTT.

The V and J genes are TRBV18 and TRBJ1-1; D uncertain. Between the trimmed V and J ends, which lost 0 bases and 6 bases, there was a span of 20 bases. The CDR3 runs 17 residues. Germline CDR1 KGHSH, CDR2 LQKENI. CDR3 in amino acids: CASSPPPRVLKRPEAFF. The CDR3 DNA sequence: TGTGCCAGCTCACCACCACCTCGGGTTCTCAAGCGACCTGAAGCTTTCTTT.

This clone turned up a few times. The chain uses TRBV5-6 and TRBJ1-4; a weak D match, TRBD1 (6 bases). CDR1 and CDR2 from the germline V gene are SGHDT and YYEEEE. V lost 4 bases, J lost 8 bases, and 12 bases lay in between. This CDR3 is 13 amino acids long. Written as DNA, the CDR3 is TGTGCCAGCAGCCTGGGGGGGCACGAAAAACTGTTTTTT. As protein: CASSLGGHEKLFF.

This clone was seen more than once but under ten times. DNA for the CDR3: TGTGCCAGCAGCCGGGACAGGGGAGACGGCTACACCTTC. It encodes CASSRDRGDGYTF. This sequence joins TRBV3-1 (or the pseudogene TRBV3-2) and TRBJ1-2; 10 bases map to TRBD1. The CDR3 runs to 13 residues. The ends lost 4 bases at V and 8 bases at J; junction bases unmatched: 4. From germline, CDR1 is LGHDT and CDR2 YNNKEL (reference sequence).

V and J are TRBV18 and TRBJ1-1; 10 nucleotides line up with TRBD1. The CDR3 has 14 amino acids. The V and J ends lost 6 bases and 7 bases, in that order; junction bases with no gene match: 8. Germline CDR1 is KGHSH and CDR2 is LQKENI. CDR3 sequence (DNA): TGTGCCAGCTCGCCGACAGGGGGCGAGAGTGAAGCTTTCTTT. Protein: CASSPTGGESEAFF.

The genes are TRBV19 and TRBJ2-1, with 15 bases that match TRBD2. J lost 12 bases, V lost 3 bases, and 6 bases had no gene match. In germline, CDR1 is LNHDA, CDR2 SQIVND (reference sequence). CDR3 length equals 15 residues. CDR3 loop: CASSMGLAGGHAQFF. CDR3 nucleotide sequence: TGTGCCAGTAGTATGGGACTAGCGGGGGGCCATGCGCAGTTCTTC.

This clone has just one count. CDR3 amino acids: CASSSGISNYGYTF. DNA of the CDR3: TGCGCCAGCAGCTCCGGGATTTCTAACTATGGCTACACCTTC. V and J are TRBV5-1 and TRBJ1-2; no definite D call. CDR1 and CDR2 from the germline V gene are SGHRS and YFSETQ. The V end lost 3 bases, the J end lost 0 bases, and 9 bases lay between the germline ends. The CDR3 is made up of 14 amino acids.

This sequence joins TRBV5-1 and TRBJ2-1; 7 bases are a match to TRBD1. CDR3 length equals 16 residues. With V trimmed by 3 bases and J by 1 base, 7 bases remained unmatched. The germline V gene encodes CDR1 SGHRS and CDR2 YFSETQ. As DNA, the CDR3 is TGCGCCAGCAGCTCCCTACAGGGGAGTTCCTACAATGAGCAGTTCTTC. Protein sequence: CASSSLQGSSYNEQFF.

The chain has TRBV19 and TRBJ2-5, with 9 bases aligning to TRBD1. This CDR3 has 19 amino acids. Trimming cost V 5 bases and J 3 bases; bases outside gene matches: 19. In germline, CDR1 is LNHDA, CDR2 SQIVND (reference sequence). The CDR3 DNA sequence: TGTGCCAGTAGTTTGCGACCCCCGGGACAGGGCAGCTCCAAAGAGACCCAGTACTTC. Protein sequence: CASSLRPPGQGSSKETQYF.

This chain links TRBV25-1 with TRBJ2-7, with no clear D. The length of the CDR3 is 11 residues. Trimming cost V 4 bases and J 11 bases, with 12 bases left between them. The germline V gene encodes CDR1 MGHDK and CDR2 SYGVNS. The CDR3 DNA reads TGTGCCAGCAGTGCAGGTTTTCAGGAGTACTTC. Its translation is CASSAGFQEYF.

The gene calls are TRBV10-3 and TRBJ2-1, with a weak D call TRBD1 (6 bases). This CDR3 is 15 amino acids long. CDR1 ENHRY and CDR2 SYGVKD come from the germline V gene. Trimming stripped 10 bases from V and 12 bases from J, with 28 bases between. The CDR3: CATRGVVWGQTRQFF. The CDR3 region has the DNA TGTGCCACACGAGGGGTGGTCTGGGGGCAAACCCGGCAGTTCTTC.

The chain combines TRBV25-1 with TRBJ2-2; 11 positions agree with TRBD2. Germline loops: CDR1 MGHDK, CDR2 SYGVNS. V dropped 6 bases and J dropped 5; count of bases not matched to a gene: 2. The CDR3 is 14 amino acids. The CDR3 DNA sequence: TGTGCCAGCAGACTAGCGGGAGATACCGGGGAGCTGTTTTTT. Its translation is CASRLAGDTGELFF.

This chain joins TRBV24-1 and TRBJ2-3; D gene unclear. With 1 base removed from V and 4 bases from J, the gap between germline ends came to 5 bases. Germline CDR1 is KGHDR and CDR2 is SFDVKD. CDR3 length: 13 amino acids. The CDR3 loop is CATSDLLADTQYF. DNA for the CDR3: TGTGCCACCAGTGATTTACTTGCAGATACGCAGTATTTT.

V usage is TRBV4-1 and J usage is TRBJ1-4; D is ambiguous. The length of the CDR3 is 13 residues. Germline loops: CDR1 MGHRA, CDR2 YSYEKL. The germline V and J ends were trimmed by 5 bases and 5 bases, with 9 bases remaining between them. The CDR3 sequence is CASSVRRNEKLFF. The DNA of the CDR3 is TGCGCCAGCAGCGTCAGGAGGAATGAAAAACTGTTTTTT.

This rearrangement joins TRBV7-9 to TRBJ2-7, with 11 nucleotides matching TRBD2. CDR1 is SEHNR and CDR2 is FQNEAQ in the germline V gene (reference sequence). V lost 5 bases, J lost 0 bases, and 6 bases stayed unmatched. This CDR3 has 16 residues. The CDR3 DNA follows: TGTGCCAGCAGCCGGACTAGCGGGCGAAGCTCCTACGAGCAGTACTTC. This encodes CASSRTSGRSSYEQYF.

The rearrangement links TRBV7-3 to TRBJ2-1; unclear D gene. This CDR3 has 13 amino acids. Trimming removed 4 bases from V and 9 bases from J, with 13 bases in between. Germline loops: CDR1 SGHTA, CDR2 FQGTGA. Here the CDR3 DNA reads TGTGCCAGCAGCTCAAACACCCTTGGTGAGCAGTTCTTC. Protein: CASSSNTLGEQFF.

The rearrangement links TRBV19 to TRBJ2-3, with TRBD2 as a possible D gene (5 bases). CDR1 and CDR2 from the germline V gene are LNHDA and SQIVND (reference sequence). V gave up 5 bases and J gave up 3 bases, with 18 bases separating them. This CDR3 has 16 residues. CDR3 DNA: TGTGCCAGTAGTCCAGAGGGTGGTAGCGTGACAGATACGCAGTATTTT. Translated: CASSPEGGSVTDTQYF.

The chain recombines TRBV5-1 with TRBJ2-3, with D possibly being TRBD2 (5 bases). The V gene lost 4 bases and the J gene lost 6 bases, with 12 bases spanning the gap. The CDR3 loop spans 13 amino acids. Germline V gene sequence: CDR1 SGHRS, CDR2 YFSETQ. Here the CDR3 DNA reads TGCGCCAGCAGCCCCACTAGTTATGATACGCAGTATTTT. Translated: CASSPTSYDTQYF.

The rearrangement links TRBV5-1 to TRBJ1-1; TRBD1 aligns across 11 bases. Trimming took 3 bases from V and 2 from J; bases not matched to a gene: 0. The CDR3 loop spans 14 amino acids. CDR1 is SGHRS and CDR2 is YFSETQ in the germline V gene. CDR3 bases: TGCGCCAGCAGCTGGACAGGGGGCAACACTGAAGCTTTCTTT. Its translation: CASSWTGGNTEAFF.